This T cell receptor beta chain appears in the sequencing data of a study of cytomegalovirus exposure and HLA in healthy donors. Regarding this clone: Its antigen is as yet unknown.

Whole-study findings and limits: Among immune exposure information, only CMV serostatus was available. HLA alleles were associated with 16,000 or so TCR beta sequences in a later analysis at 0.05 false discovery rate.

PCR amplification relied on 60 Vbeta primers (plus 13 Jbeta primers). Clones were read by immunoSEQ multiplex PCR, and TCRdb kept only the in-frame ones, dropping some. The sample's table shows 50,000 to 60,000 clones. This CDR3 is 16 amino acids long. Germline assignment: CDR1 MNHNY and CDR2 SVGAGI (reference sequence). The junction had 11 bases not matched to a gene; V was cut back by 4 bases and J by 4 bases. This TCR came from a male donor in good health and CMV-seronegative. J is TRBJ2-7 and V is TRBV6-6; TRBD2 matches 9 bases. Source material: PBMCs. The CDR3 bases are TGTGCCAGCAGTTCCTTAAGCGGCGGGAGGGCGTACGAGCAGTACTTC. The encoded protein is CASSSLSGGRAYEQYF.